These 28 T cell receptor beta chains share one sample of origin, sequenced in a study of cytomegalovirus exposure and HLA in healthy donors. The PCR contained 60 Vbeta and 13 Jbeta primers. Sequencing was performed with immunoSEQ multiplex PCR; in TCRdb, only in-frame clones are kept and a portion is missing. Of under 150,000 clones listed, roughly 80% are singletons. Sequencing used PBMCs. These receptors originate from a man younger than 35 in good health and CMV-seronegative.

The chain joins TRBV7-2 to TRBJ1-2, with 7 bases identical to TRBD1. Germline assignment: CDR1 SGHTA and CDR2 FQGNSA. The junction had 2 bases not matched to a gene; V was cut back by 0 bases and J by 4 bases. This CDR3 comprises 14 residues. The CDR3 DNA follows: TGTGCCAGCAGCTTAGCTGCAGGGGGCTATGGCTACACCTTC. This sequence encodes CASSLAAGGYGYTF.

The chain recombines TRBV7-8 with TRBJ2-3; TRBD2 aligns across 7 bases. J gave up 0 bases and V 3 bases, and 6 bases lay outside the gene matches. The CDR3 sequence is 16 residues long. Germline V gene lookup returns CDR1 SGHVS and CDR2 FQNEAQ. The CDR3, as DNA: TGTGCCAGCAGCTTTCCTAGCGGAACTAGCACAGATACGCAGTATTTT. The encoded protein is CASSFPSGTSTDTQYF.

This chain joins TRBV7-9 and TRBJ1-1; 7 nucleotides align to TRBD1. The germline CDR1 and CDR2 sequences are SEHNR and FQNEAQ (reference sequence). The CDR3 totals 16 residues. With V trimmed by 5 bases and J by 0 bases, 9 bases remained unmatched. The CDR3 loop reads CASSPTGTALNTEAFF. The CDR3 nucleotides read TGTGCCAGCAGCCCGACCGGGACAGCTTTGAACACTGAAGCTTTCTTT.

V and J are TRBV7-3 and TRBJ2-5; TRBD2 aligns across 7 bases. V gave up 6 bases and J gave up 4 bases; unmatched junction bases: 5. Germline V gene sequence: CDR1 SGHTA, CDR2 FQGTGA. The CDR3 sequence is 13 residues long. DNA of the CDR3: TGTGCCAGCAGTACGGGGGGAGGAGAGACCCAGTACTTC. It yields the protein CASSTGGGETQYF.

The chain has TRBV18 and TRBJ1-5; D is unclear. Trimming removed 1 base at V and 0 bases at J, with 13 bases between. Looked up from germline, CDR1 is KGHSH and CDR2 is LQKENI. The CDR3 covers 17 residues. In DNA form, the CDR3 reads TGTGCCAGCTCACCACAAGGAGTAGCTTTTAGCAATCAGCCCCAGCATTTT. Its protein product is CASSPQGVAFSNQPQHF.

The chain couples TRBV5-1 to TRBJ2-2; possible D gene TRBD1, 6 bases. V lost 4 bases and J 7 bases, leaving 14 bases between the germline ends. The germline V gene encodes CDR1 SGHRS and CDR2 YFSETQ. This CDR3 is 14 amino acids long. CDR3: CASSAVGTNGELFF. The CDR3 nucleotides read TGCGCCAGCAGCGCAGTCGGGACAAACGGGGAGCTGTTTTTT.

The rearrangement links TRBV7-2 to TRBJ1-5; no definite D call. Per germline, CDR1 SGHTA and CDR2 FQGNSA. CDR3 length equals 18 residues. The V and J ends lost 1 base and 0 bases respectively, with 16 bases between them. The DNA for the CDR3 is TGTGCCAGCAGCTTAGAAGGCCCGAGGCAGTATAGCAATCAGCCCCAGCATTTT. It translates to CASSLEGPRQYSNQPQHF.

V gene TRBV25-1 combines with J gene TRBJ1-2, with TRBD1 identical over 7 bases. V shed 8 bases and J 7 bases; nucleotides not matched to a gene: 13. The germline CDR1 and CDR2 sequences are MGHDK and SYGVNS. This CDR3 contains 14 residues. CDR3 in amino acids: CASQAAGGPSGYTF. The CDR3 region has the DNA TGTGCCAGCCAGGCGGCAGGGGGTCCGAGTGGCTACACCTTC.

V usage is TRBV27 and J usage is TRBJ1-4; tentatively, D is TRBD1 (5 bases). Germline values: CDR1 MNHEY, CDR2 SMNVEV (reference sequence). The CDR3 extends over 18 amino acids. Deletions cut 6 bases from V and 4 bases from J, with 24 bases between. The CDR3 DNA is TGTGCCAGCAGCCCCAGGCGGGGCCCTTTCGGCGTTAATGAAAAACTGTTTTTT. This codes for CASSPRRGPFGVNEKLFF.

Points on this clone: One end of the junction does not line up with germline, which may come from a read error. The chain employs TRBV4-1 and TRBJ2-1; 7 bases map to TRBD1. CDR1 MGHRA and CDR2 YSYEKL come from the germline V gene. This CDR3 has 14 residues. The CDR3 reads CASSQGSRTGSRVF. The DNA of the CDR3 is TGCGCCAGCAGCCAAGGTTCCCGGACAGGCTCCCGGGTCTTC.

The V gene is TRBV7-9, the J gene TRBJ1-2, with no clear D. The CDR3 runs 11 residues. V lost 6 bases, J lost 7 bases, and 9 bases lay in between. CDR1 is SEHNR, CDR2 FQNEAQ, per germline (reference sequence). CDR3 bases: TGTGCCAGCAGGGGAGAAATTGGCTACACCTTC. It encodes CASRGEIGYTF.

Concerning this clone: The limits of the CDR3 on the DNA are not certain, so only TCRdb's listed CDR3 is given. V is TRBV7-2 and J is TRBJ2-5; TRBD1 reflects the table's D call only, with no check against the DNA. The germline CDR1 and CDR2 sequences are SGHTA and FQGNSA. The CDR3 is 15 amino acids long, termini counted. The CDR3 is CASSLSGTVILAQYF.

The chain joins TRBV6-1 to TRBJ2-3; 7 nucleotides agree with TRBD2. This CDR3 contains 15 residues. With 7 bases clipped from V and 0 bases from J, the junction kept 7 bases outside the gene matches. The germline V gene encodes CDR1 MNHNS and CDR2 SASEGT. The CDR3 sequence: CASKRAGQSTDTQYF. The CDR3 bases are TGTGCCAGCAAGAGAGCGGGGCAAAGCACAGATACGCAGTATTTT.

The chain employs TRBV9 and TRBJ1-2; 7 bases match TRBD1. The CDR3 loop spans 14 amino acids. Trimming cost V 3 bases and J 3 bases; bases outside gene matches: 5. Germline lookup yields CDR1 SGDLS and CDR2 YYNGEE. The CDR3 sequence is CASSGTGDHYGYTF. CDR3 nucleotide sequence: TGTGCCAGCAGCGGAACAGGGGATCACTATGGCTACACCTTC.

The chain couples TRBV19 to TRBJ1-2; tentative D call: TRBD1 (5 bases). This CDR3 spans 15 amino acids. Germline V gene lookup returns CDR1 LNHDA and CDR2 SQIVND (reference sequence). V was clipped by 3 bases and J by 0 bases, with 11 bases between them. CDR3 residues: CASSIGGGTNYGYTF. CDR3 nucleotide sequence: TGTGCCAGTAGTATCGGCGGGGGTACTAACTATGGCTACACCTTC.

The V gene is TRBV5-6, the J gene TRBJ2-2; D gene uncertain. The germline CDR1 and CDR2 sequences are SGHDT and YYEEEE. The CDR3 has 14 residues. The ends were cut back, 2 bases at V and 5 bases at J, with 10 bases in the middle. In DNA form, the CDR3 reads TGTGCCAGCAGCTTCCCTACAGTAACCGGGGAGCTGTTTTTT. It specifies CASSFPTVTGELFF.

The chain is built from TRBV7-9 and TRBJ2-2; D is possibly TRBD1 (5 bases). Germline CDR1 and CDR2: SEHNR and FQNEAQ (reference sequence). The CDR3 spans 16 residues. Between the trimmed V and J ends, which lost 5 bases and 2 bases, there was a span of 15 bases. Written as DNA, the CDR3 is TGTGCCAGCAGCGGCCAACAGGCCATAAACACCGGGGAGCTGTTTTTT. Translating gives CASSGQQAINTGELFF.

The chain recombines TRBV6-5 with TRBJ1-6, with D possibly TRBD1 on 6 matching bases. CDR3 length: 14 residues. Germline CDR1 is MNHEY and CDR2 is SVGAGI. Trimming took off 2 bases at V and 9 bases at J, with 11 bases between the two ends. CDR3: CASSYRGGASPLHF. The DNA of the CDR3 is TGTGCCAGCAGTTACCGGGGGGGGGCTTCACCCCTCCACTTT.

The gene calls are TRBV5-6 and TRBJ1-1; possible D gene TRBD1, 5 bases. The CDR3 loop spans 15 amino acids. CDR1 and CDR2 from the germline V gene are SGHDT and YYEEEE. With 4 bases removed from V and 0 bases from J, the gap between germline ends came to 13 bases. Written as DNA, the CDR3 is TGTGCCAGCAGCCCCGGCGGGACCGTGAACACTGAAGCTTTCTTT. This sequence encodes CASSPGGTVNTEAFF.

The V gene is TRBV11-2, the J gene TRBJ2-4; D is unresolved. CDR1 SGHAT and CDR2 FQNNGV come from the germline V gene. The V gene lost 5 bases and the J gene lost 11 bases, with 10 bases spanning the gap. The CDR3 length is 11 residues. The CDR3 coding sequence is TGTGCCAGCAGCGTCGAGAGGTTTCAGTACTTC. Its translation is CASSVERFQYF.

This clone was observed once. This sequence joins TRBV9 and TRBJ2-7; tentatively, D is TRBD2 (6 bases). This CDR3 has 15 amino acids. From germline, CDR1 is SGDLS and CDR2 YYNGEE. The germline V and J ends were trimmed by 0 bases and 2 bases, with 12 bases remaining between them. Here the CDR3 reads CASSVAGGAAYEQYF. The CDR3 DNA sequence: TGTGCCAGCAGCGTAGCTGGAGGGGCGGCCTACGAGCAGTACTTC.

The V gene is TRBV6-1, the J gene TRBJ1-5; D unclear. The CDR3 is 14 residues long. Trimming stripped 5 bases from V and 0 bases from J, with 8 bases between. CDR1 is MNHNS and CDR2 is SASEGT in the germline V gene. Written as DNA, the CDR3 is TGTGCCAGCAGTTCCTTATCTAGCAATCAGCCCCAGCATTTT. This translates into CASSSLSSNQPQHF.

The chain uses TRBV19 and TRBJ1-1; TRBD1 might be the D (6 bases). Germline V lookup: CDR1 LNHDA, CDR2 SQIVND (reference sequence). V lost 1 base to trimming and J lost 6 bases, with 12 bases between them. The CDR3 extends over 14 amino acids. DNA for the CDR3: TGTGCCAGTAGTATAGGCGGACAGATAGCTGAAGCTTTCTTT. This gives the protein CASSIGGQIAEAFF.

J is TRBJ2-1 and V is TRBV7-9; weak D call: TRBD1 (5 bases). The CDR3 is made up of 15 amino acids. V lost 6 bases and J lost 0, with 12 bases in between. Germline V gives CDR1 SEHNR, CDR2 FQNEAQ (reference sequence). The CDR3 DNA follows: TGTGCCAGCAGTCCAGGGTGGAGCTCCTACAATGAGCAGTTCTTC. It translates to CASSPGWSSYNEQFF.

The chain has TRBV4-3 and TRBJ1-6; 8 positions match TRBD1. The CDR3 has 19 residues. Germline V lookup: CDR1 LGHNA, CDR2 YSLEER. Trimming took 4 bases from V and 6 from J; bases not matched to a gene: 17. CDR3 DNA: TGCGCCAGCAGCCGAAGGGAAGCAGGGGGCATATTGAGTAATTCACCCCTCCACTTT. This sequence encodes CASSRREAGGILSNSPLHF.

The CDR3 region is CASSQDRAYEQYF. For the CDR3, the DNA is TGTGCCAGCAGCCAGGACAGGGCCTACGAGCAGTACTTC. V is TRBV7-2 and J is TRBJ2-7; 8 nucleotides line up with TRBD1. Germline loops: CDR1 SGHTA, CDR2 FQGNSA. Trimming removed 5 bases from V and 2 bases from J; junction bases left unmatched: 2. The CDR3 runs to 13 residues.

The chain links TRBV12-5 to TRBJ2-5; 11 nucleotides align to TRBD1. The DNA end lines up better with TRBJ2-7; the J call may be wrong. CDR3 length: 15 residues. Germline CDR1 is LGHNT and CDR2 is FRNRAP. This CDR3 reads CASGLAGTGGYEQYF. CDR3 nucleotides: TGTGCTAGTGGCCTGGCCGGGACAGGGGGCTACGAGCAGTACTTC.

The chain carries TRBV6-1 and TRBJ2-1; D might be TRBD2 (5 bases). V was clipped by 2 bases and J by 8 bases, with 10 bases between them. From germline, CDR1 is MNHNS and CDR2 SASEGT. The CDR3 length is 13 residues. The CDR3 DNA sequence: TGTGCCAGCAGTGAAACTAGAGAAGATGAGCAGTTCTTC. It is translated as CASSETREDEQFF.